The clone carrying this T cell receptor (beta chain) was counted once. Its antigen is not identified. The sample is drawn from a study of cytomegalovirus exposure and HLA in healthy donors. Overall study results and limits: In an earlier analysis, in under 700 donors, most V segments appeared productive either ~87% or ~30% of the time. Association of roughly 17,000 TCR beta sequences with HLA alleles was found at 0.05 false discovery rate in a later analysis. Common viral pathogens were later found to be apparently linked to several of the most significant clusters. Per a later analysis, HLA-associated TCR beta chains showed more clonal expansion than other, equally common TCR beta chains.

Germline V gene data show CDR1 as SQVTM and CDR2 as ANQGSEA. Trimming removed 8 bases at V and 6 bases at J, with 15 bases between. The CDR3 has 12 amino acids. PCR was performed using 60 Vbeta and 13 Jbeta primers. TCRdb's copy holds only in-frame clones and misses some; the assay was immunoSEQ multiplex PCR. Seen here are about 200,000 clones, 75% to 85% observed once, and the top ten hold approximately 1.4%. The chain links TRBV29-1 to TRBJ2-3; TRBD2 is a possible D gene (6 bases). The TCR was taken from a girl under 18 in good health and CMV-seronegative. Sequencing input: PBMCs. The CDR3 loop is CSSGDSPDTQYF. As DNA, the CDR3 is TGCAGCTCCGGGGACTCCCCCGATACGCAGTATTTT.